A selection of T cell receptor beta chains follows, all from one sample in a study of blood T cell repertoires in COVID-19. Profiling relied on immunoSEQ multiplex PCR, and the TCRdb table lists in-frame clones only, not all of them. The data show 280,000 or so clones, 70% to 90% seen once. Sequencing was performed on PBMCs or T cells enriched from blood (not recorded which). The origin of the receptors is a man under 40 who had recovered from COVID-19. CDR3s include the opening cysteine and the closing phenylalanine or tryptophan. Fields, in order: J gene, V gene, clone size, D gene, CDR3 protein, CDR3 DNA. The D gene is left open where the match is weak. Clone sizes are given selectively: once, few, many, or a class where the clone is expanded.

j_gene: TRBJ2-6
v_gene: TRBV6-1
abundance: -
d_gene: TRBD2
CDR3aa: CASSEVGERGSGANVLTF
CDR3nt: TGTGCCAGCAGTGAAGTGGGGGAGCGGGGTTCTGGGGCCAACGTCCTGACTTTC

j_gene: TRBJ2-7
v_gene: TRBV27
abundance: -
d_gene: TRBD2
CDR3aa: CASSFLAAGSYEQYF
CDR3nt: TGTGCCAGCAGTTTTCTAGCGGCGGGCTCCTACGAGCAGTACTTC

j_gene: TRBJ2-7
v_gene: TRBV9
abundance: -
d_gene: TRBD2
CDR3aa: CASSVSPGLAGGRPSYEQYF
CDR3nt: TGTGCCAGCAGCGTAAGCCCGGGACTAGCGGGGGGGCGCCCCTCCTACGAGCAGTACTTC

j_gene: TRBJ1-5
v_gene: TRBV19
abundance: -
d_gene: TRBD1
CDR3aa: CASSIVPGTGGQPQHF
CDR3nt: TGTGCCAGTAGTATAGTCCCTGGGACAGGAGGACAGCCCCAGCATTTT

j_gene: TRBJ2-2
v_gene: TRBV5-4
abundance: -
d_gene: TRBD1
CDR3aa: CASSQKGQTLDGELFF
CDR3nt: TGTGCCAGCAGCCAAAAGGGACAGACGTTGGACGGGGAGCTGTTTTTT

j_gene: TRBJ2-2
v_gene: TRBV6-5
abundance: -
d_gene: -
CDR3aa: CASSYGRQGELFF
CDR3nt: TGTGCCAGCAGTTACGGGAGGCAGGGGGAGCTGTTTTTT

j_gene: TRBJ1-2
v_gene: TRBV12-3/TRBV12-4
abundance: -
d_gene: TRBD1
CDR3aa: CASSLQGDYGYTF
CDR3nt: TGTGCCAGCAGCCTCCAGGGGGACTATGGCTACACCTTC

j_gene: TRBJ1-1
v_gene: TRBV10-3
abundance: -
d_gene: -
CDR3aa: CAISEGGLMNTEAFF
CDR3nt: TGTGCCATCAGTGAGGGGGGGTTGATGAACACTGAAGCTTTCTTT

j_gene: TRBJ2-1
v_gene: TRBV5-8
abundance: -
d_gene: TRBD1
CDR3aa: CASSTPRRDRAQNEQFF
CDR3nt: TGTGCCAGCAGCACGCCTCGCCGGGACAGGGCGCAGAATGAGCAGTTCTTC

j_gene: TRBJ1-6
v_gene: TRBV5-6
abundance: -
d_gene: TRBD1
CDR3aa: CASRIGQGAYNSPLHF
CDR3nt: TGTGCCAGCAGAATTGGACAGGGTGCCTATAATTCACCCCTCCACTTT

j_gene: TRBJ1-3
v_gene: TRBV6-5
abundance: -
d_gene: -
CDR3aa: CASSSTASSGNTIYF
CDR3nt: TGTGCCAGCAGTTCTACAGCCTCCTCTGGAAACACCATATATTTT

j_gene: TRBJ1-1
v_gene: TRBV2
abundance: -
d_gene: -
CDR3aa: CASRRINTEAFF
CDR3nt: TGTGCCAGCAGGAGAATAAACACTGAAGCTTTCTTT

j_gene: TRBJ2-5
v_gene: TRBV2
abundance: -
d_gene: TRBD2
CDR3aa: CASSEGRGKETQYF
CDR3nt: TGTGCCAGCAGTGAAGGGCGGGGGAAGGAGACCCAGTACTTC

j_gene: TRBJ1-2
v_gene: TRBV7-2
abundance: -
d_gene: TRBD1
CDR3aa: CASSLAGQPYGYTF
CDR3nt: TGTGCCAGCAGCTTAGCGGGACAGCCGTATGGCTACACCTTC

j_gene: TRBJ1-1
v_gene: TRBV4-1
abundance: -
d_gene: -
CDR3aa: CASSHRLSAFMNTEAFF
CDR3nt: TGCGCCAGCAGCCACCGACTCTCCGCGTTCATGAACACTGAAGCTTTCTTT

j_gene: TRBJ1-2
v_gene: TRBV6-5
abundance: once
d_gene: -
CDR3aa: CASSRGNYGYTF
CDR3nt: TGTGCCAGCAGCAGGGGAAACTATGGCTACACCTTC